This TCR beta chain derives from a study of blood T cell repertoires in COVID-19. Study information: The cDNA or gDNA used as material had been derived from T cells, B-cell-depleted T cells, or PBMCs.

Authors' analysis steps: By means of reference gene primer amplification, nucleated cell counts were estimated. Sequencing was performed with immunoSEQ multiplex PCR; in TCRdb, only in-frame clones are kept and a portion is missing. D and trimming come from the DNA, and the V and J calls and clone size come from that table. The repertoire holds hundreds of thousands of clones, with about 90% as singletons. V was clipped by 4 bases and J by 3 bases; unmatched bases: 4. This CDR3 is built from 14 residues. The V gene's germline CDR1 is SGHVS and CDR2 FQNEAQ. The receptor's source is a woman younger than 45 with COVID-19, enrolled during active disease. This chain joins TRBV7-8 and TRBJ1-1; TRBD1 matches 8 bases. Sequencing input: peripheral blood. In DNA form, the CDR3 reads TGTGCCAGCAGCTCACAGGGGGGGCACACTGAAGCTTTCTTT. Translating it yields CASSSQGGHTEAFF.